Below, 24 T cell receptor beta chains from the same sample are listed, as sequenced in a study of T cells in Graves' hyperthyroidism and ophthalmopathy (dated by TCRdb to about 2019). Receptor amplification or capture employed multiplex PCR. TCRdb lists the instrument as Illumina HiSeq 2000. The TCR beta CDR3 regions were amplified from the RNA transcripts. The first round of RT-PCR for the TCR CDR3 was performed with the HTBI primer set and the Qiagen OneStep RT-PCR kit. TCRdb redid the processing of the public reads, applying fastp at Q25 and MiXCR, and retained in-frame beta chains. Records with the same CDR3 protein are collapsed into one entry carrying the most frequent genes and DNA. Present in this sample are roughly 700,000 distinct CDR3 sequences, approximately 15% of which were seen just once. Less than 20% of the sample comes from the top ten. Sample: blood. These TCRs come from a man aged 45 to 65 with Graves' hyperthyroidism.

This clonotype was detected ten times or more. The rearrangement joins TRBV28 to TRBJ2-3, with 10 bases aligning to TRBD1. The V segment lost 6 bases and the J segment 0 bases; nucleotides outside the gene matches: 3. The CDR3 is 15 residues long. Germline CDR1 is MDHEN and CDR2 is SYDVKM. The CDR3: CASRRDRGSTDTQYF. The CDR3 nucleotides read TGTGCCAGCAGGAGGGACAGGGGAAGCACAGATACGCAGTATTTT.

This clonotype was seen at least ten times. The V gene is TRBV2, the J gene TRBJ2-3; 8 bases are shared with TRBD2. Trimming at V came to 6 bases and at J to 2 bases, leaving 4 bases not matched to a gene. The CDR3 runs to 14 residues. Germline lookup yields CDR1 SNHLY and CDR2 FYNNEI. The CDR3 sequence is CASSGRGDTDTQYF. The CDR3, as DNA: TGTGCCAGCAGCGGGAGGGGTGACACAGATACGCAGTATTTT.

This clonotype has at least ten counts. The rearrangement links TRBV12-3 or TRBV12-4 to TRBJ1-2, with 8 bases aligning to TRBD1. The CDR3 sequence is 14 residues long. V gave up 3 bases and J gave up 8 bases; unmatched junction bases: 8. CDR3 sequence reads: CASSFAGGGSGYTF. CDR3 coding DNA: TGTGCCAGCAGTTTCGCAGGGGGCGGTTCCGGCTACACCTTC.

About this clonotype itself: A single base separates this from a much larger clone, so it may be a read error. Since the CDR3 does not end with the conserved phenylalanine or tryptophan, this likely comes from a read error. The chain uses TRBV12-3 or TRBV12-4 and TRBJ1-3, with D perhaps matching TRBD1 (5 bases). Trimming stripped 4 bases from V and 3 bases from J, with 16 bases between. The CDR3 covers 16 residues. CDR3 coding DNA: TGTGCCAGCAGTTCCCTCTGGGGGGGTGTTGGAAACACCATATATGTT. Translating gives CASSSLWGGVGNTIYV.

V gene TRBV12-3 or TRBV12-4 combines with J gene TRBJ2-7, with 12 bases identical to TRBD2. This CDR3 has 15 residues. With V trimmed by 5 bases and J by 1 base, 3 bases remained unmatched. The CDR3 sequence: CASSDLAGGSYEQYF. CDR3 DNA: TGTGCCAGCAGTGACCTAGCGGGAGGGTCCTACGAGCAGTACTTC.

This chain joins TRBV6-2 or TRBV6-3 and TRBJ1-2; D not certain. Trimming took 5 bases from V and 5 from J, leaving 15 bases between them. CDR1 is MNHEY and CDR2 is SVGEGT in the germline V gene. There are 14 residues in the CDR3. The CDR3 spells CASSPRGLSYGYTF. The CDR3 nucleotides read TGTGCCAGCAGTCCCCGTGGGCTTTCATATGGCTACACCTTC.

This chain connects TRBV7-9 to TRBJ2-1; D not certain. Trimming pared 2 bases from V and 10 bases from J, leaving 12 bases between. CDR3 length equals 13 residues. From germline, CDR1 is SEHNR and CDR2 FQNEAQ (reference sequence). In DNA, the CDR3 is TGTGCCAGCAGCTTAAGTCGAGTGCAGGAGCAGTTCTTC. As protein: CASSLSRVQEQFF.

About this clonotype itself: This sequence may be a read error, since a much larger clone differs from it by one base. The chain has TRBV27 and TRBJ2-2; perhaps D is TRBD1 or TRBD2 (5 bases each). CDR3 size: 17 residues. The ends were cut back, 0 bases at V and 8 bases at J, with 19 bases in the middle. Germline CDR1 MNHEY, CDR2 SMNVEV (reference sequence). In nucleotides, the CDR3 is TGTGCCAGCAGTTTATCGTGGGGGAACCGCGGTGCGGGGGAGCTGTTTTTT. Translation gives CASSLSWGNRGAGELFF.

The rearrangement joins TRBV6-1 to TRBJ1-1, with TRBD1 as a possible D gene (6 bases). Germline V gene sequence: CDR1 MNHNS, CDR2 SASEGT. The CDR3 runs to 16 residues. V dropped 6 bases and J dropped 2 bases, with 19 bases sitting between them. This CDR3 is CASRRLNRVSNTEAFF. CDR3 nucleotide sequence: TGTGCCAGCAGGCGACTCAACAGGGTTTCAAACACTGAAGCTTTCTTT.

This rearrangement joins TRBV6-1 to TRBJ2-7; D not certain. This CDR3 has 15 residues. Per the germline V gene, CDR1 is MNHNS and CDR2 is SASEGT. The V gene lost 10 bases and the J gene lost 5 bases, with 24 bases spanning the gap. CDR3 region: CATSVVKGVGNEQYF. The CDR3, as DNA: TGTGCCACCTCGGTAGTAAAGGGTGTTGGGAACGAGCAGTACTTC.

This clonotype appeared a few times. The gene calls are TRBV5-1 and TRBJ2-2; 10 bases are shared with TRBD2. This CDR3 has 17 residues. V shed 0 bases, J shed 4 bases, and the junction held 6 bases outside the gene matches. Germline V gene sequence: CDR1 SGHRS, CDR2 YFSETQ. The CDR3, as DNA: TGCGCCAGCAGCTTGGGGTCTAGCGGGAGTGCCACCGGGGAGCTGTTTTTT. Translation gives CASSLGSSGSATGELFF.

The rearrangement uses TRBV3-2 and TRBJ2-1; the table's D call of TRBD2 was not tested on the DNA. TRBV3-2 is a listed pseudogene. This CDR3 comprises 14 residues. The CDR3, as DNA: TGTGCCAGCAGCCTTGCGGGAGTTGTTGGTGAGCAGTTCTTC. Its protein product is CASSLAGVVGEQFF.

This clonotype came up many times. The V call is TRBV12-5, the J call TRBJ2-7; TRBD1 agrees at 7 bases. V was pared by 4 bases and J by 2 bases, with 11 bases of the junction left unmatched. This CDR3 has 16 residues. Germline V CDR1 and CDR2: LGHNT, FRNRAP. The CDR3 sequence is CASGCHRDSHTYEQYF. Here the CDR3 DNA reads TGTGCTAGTGGTTGCCACCGGGACAGTCATACCTACGAGCAGTACTTC.

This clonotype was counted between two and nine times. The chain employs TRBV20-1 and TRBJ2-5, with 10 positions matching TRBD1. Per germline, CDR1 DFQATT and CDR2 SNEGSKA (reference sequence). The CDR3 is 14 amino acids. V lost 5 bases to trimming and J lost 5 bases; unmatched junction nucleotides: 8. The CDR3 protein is CSAFGDRGRETQYF. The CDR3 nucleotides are TGCAGTGCTTTTGGGGACAGGGGCCGGGAGACCCAGTACTTC.

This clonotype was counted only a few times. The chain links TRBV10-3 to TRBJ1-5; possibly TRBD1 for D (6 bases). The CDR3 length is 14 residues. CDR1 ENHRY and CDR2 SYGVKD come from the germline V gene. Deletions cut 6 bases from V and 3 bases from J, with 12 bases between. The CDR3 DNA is TGTGCCATCAGCCACGGACAGTTCAATCAGCCCCAGCATTTT. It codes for CAISHGQFNQPQHF.

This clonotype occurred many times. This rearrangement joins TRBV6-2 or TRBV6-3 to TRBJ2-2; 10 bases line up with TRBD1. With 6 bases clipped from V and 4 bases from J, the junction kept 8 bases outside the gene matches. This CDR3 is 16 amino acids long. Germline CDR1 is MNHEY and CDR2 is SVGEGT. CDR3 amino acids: CASRTSGTGVTGELFF. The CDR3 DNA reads TGTGCCAGCAGGACGTCCGGGACAGGGGTCACCGGGGAGCTGTTTTTT.

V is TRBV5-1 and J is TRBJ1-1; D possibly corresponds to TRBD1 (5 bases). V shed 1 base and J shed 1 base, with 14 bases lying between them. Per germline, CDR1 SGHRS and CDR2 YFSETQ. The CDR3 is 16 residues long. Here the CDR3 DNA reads TGCGCCAGCAGCTTGTCGGTAGGGACCACGAACACTGAAGCTTTCTTT. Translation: CASSLSVGTTNTEAFF. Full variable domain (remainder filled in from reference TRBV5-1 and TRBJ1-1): KAGVTQTPRYLIKTRGQQVTLSCSPISGHRSVSWYQQTPGQGLQFLFEYFSETQRNKGNFPGRFSGRQFSNSRSEMNVSTLELGDSALYLCASSLSVGTTNTEAFFGQGTRLTVV.

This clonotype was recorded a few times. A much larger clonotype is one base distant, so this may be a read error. CDR3 bases: TGTGCCAGCAGCTTCTTAGCGGGGCAAGAGACCCGGTACTTC. Translated, it gives CASSFLAGQETRYF. The V gene is TRBV7-2, the J gene TRBJ2-5, with 8 bases matching TRBD2. The CDR3 sequence is 14 residues long. Germline CDR1 and CDR2: SGHTA and FQGNSA. The whole variable domain, remainder taken from reference TRBV7-2 and TRBJ2-5, is GAGVSQSPSNKVTEKGKDVELRCDPISGHTALYWYRQSLGQGLEFLIYFQGNSAPDKSGLPSDRFSAERTGGSVSTLTIQRTQQEDSAVYLCASSFLAGQETRYFGPGTRLLVL.

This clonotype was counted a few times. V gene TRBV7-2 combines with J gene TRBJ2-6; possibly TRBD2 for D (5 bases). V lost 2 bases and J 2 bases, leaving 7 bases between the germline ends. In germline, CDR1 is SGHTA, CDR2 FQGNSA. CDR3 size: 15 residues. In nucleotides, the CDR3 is TGTGCCAGCAGCTTAAGAGGGCCTGGGGCCAACGTCCTGACTTTC. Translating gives CASSLRGPGANVLTF.

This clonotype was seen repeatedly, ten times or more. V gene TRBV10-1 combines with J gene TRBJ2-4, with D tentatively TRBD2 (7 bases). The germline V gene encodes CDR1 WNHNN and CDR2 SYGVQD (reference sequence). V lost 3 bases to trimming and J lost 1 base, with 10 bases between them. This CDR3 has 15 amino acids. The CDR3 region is CASSDGGAAKNIQYF. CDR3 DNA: TGCGCCAGCAGTGATGGGGGGGCGGCCAAAAACATTCAGTACTTC.

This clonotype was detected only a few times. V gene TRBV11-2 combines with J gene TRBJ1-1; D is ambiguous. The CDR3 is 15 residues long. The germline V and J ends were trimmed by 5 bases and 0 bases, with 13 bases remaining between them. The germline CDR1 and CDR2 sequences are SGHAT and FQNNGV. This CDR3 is CASSLTTDLNTEAFF. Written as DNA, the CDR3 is TGTGCCAGCAGCCTTACTACAGATTTGAACACTGAAGCTTTCTTT.

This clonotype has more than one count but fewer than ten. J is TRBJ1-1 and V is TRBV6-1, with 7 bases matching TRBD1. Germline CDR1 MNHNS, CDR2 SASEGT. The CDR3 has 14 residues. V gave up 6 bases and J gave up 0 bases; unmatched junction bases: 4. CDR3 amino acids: CASRGTAMNTEAFF. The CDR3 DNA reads TGTGCCAGCAGAGGGACAGCCATGAACACTGAAGCTTTCTTT.

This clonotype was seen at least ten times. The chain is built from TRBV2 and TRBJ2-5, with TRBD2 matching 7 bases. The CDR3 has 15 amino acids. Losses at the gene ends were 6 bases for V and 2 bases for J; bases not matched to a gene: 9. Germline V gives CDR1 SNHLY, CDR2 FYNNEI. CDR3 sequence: CASRETLATQETQYF. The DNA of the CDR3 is TGTGCCAGCAGGGAGACACTAGCGACTCAAGAGACCCAGTACTTC.

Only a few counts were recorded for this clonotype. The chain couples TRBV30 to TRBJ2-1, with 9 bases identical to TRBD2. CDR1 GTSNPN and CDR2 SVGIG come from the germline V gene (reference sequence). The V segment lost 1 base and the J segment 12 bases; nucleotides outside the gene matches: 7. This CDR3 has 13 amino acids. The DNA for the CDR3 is TGTGCCTGGAGTGACTTAGCGGGAGAGTGGCAGTTCTTC. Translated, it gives CAWSDLAGEWQFF. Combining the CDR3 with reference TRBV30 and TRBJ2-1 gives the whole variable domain SQTIHQWPATLVQPVGSPLSLECTVEGTSNPNLYWYRQAAGRGLQLLFYSVGIGQISSEVPQNLSASRPQDRQFILSSKKLLLSDSGFYLCAWSDLAGEWQFFGPGTRLTVL.